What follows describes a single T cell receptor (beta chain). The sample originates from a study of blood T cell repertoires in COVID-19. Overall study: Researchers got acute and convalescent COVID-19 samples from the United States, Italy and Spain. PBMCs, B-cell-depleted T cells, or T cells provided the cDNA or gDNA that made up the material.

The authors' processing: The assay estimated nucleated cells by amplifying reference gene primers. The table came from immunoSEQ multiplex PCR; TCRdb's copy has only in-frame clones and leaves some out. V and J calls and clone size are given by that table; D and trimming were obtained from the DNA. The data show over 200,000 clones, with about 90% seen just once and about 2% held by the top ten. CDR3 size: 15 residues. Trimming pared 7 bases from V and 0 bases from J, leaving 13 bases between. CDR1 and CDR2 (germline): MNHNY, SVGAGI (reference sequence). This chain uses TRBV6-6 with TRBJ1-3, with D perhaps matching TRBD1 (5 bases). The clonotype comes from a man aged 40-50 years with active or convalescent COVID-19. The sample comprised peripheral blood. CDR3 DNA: TGTGCCAGCACCCCGGGGGGGTACTCTGGAAACACCATATATTTT. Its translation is CASTPGGYSGNTIYF.